The present TCR beta chain was sequenced within a study of blood T cell repertoires in COVID-19. The method was immunoSEQ multiplex PCR; TCRdb's version includes in-frame clones alone and lacks a portion of them. The repertoire has approximately 110,000 clones, approximately 81% of them found once; the top ten carry 6%. This CDR3 contains 17 residues. Germline V gene lookup returns CDR1 LGHNA and CDR2 YSLEER. Trimming removed 0 bases from V and 7 bases from J; junction bases left unmatched: 14. This clone was seen only once. Sequencing used peripheral blood. V is TRBV4-3 and J is TRBJ2-7; TRBD1 agrees at 8 bases. This TCR derives from a man aged 80 or over with COVID-19, enrolled during active disease. CDR3 residues: CASSQEESRGLLWEQYF. The CDR3 bases are TGCGCCAGCAGCCAAGAGGAGAGCAGGGGGCTTTTGTGGGAGCAGTACTTC.